Below are 20 T cell receptor beta chains sequenced from a single sample in a study of monozygotic twins with inflammatory bowel disease. From its re-call of the 5' RACE reads, TCRdb lists each CDR3 protein once, without DNA. The sample table includes nearly 450,000 distinct CDR3 sequences. Sample: blood. These receptors came from a human donor with ulcerative colitis or Crohn's disease, or a healthy co-twin of an affected twin (not recorded which).

This sequence joins TRBV5-1 and TRBJ1-1. Germline loops: CDR1 SGHRS, CDR2 YFSETQ. This CDR3 comprises 13 residues. The CDR3 spells CASSLGPASKAFF.

The genes are TRBV5-5 and TRBJ2-1. The CDR3 is 15 amino acids. The V gene's germline CDR1 is SGHKS and CDR2 YYEKEE (reference sequence). The CDR3 region is CASSLEVSAYNEQFF.

V usage is TRBV18 and J usage is TRBJ1-1; TCRdb's assignment of TRBD1 cannot be checked, as there is no DNA. Germline CDR1 and CDR2: KGHSH and LQKENI. This CDR3 contains 13 residues. The CDR3 region is CASSPPGLDRGVF.

This chain connects TRBV11-2 to TRBJ2-5; the TRBD2 assignment by TCRdb is unverifiable without DNA. Germline V gene data show CDR1 as SGHAT and CDR2 as FQNNGV. The CDR3 has 15 residues. CDR3: CASSRTSGRGETQYF.

This chain connects TRBV12-3 or TRBV12-4 to TRBJ2-7; with no DNA, the TCRdb D assignment of TRBD2 cannot be verified. The CDR3 totals 15 residues. This CDR3 reads CASSLGGLVSYEQYF.

The V and J genes are TRBV6-5 and TRBJ2-7; TCRdb's D gene call, TRBD1, goes unchecked for lack of DNA. Per germline, CDR1 MNHEY and CDR2 SVGAGI. This CDR3 is built from 15 residues. The CDR3 loop reads CASSYRGGPYYEQYF.

The gene calls are TRBV7-3 and TRBJ1-1. CDR1 is SGHTA, CDR2 FQGTGA, per germline. This CDR3 comprises 13 residues. This CDR3 is CASSSTKNTEAFF.

V usage is TRBV2 and J usage is TRBJ1-1. The germline V gene has CDR1 SNHLY and CDR2 FYNNEI. The CDR3 is 14 residues long. CDR3: CASRFQGVGTEAFF.

The chain is built from TRBV5-1 and TRBJ2-5; TCRdb outputs TRBD2, but without DNA this stays unchecked. Per the germline V gene, CDR1 is SGHRS and CDR2 is YFSETQ. There are 14 residues in the CDR3. CDR3 amino acids: CASSWEGEAETQYF.

The V call is TRBV29-1, the J call TRBJ2-1. CDR1 and CDR2 from the germline V gene are SQVTM and ANQGSEA. The CDR3 has 13 amino acids. CDR3 amino acids: CSVEVILGYEQFF.

The chain carries TRBV7-2 and TRBJ1-3; TCRdb's assignment of TRBD1 cannot be checked, as there is no DNA. The CDR3 is 15 amino acids. Per the germline V gene, CDR1 is SGHTA and CDR2 is FQGNSA. The CDR3 loop reads CASSNAGQSANTIYF.

The chain is built from TRBV7-9 and TRBJ2-3; TCRdb picks TRBD2, but there is no DNA to check that call. The CDR3 runs 14 residues. Germline-derived CDR1 and CDR2 are SEHNR and FQNEAQ (reference sequence). CDR3 loop: CASSLGGPGDTQYF.

The V and J genes are TRBV4-3 and TRBJ1-5; TCRdb reports TRBD1, a call that lacks DNA to check it against. CDR1 and CDR2 (germline): LGHNA, YSLEER. The CDR3 runs to 18 residues. The CDR3 sequence is CASSQSRTLTPSNQPQHF.

The V gene is TRBV7-9, the J gene TRBJ1-1; with no DNA, the TCRdb D assignment of TRBD1 cannot be verified. Germline CDR1 and CDR2: SEHNR and FQNEAQ (reference sequence). The CDR3 is 13 residues long. The CDR3 here is CASSGQGAAEAFF.

This sequence joins TRBV11-2 and TRBJ2-1; TCRdb's D call, TRBD2, is unchecked because there is no DNA. The CDR3 is made up of 17 amino acids. Germline values: CDR1 SGHAT, CDR2 FQNNGV. CDR3 region: CASSPMHGLAGANEQFF.

The chain employs TRBV7-9 and TRBJ2-5. There are 16 residues in the CDR3. Germline CDR1 and CDR2: SEHNR and FQNEAQ (reference sequence). The CDR3 loop reads CASSLPFSDHQETQYF.

The chain has TRBV12-3 or TRBV12-4 and TRBJ2-7; lacking DNA, the TRBD1 call made by TCRdb goes unchecked. The CDR3 has 14 residues. CDR3 protein: CASSGTGDPYEQYF.

V usage is TRBV24-1 and J usage is TRBJ1-1. The CDR3 length is 15 residues. Germline V gene data show CDR1 as KGHDR and CDR2 as SFDVKD. The CDR3 here is CATRPTSRENTEAFF.

The chain employs TRBV18 and TRBJ1-5; TCRdb's D call of TRBD1 is untestable without DNA. Germline V gene data show CDR1 as KGHSH and CDR2 as LQKENI. CDR3 size: 14 residues. The CDR3 loop is CASGEGAGNQPQHF.

The V and J genes are TRBV5-6 and TRBJ1-6; without DNA, the TCRdb call of TRBD1 cannot be checked. Germline V gene lookup returns CDR1 SGHDT and CDR2 YYEEEE. The CDR3 is 14 residues long. The CDR3 region is CASSLRTGESPLHF.